The clone carrying this T cell receptor (beta chain) was found a few times. Its target is unknown. These data come from a study of somatic mutations in cytotoxic T cells in rheumatoid arthritis. Study at large: The authors flow-sorted some V beta antibody-stained T-cell populations at nearly 100% purity, including V beta1+ cells that they sequenced for TCRB. Findings and caveats of the study: CD8+ T cells showed clonality that did not differ significantly between patients with rheumatoid arthritis and age-matched healthy controls. TRBV07 showed slight underrepresentation in rheumatoid arthritis patients, unadjusted for multiple comparisons.

This CDR3 is built from 15 residues. The V and J ends lost 4 bases and 6 bases respectively, with 13 bases between them. From germline, CDR1 is SNHLY and CDR2 FYNNEI. Assay: immunoSEQ multiplex PCR; the TCRdb copy retains only in-frame clones and omits some. The data hold about 7,100 clones, with about four fifths observed a single time. The chain employs TRBV2 and TRBJ1-6, with D unclear. The receptor comes from an adult with rheumatoid arthritis. The sample comprised CD8+ T cells sorted from blood. The CDR3 reads CASSVRETINSPLHF. In nucleotides, the CDR3 is TGTGCCAGCAGTGTGAGGGAAACGATTAATTCACCCCTCCACTTT.